This T cell receptor beta chain derives from a study of vaccination effects on CD4 cells after COVID-19. Study-wide results and limits: Long after vaccination, the clones induced by infection and by vaccine shrank markedly in size.

Sequencing used immunoSEQ multiplex PCR; TCRdb keeps in-frame clones, though not all of them. The data hold about 57,000 clones, with approximately 81% observed a single time. Comments on this clone: No antigen is known for it.

The germline V gene encodes CDR1 MNHEY and CDR2 SVGAGI. V lost 5 bases and J 4 bases, leaving 11 bases between the germline ends. This CDR3 spans 13 amino acids. Investigators separated out CD4+ T cells once 10 days of culture had passed. Participants got two doses of BNT162b2 or mRNA-1273 vaccine. Vaccinated participants had no history of SARS-CoV-2 infection and tested negative for nucleocapsid antibodies. The sequence was obtained from a human donor who received a COVID-19 vaccine. The rearrangement uses TRBV6-5 and TRBJ1-2, with a possible D match to TRBD1 (5 bases). The specimen comprised CD4+ T cells from PBMCs cultured without peptide, sampled after COVID-19 vaccination. The CDR3 region has the DNA TGTGCCAGCAGTCTCAGGGACGGCTATGGCTACACCTTC. The encoded protein is CASSLRDGYGYTF.